The present T cell receptor beta chain was sequenced within a study of OX40 agonist ivuxolimab in advanced cancers. CDR3 length equals 14 residues. V was cut by 6 bases and J by 2 bases, with 11 bases left in between. CDR1 and CDR2 from the germline V gene are MNHEY and SVGAGI. This table comes from immunoSEQ multiplex PCR, and its TCRdb copy is limited to in-frame clones, with some not included. This table holds about 7,800 clones, around 75% found once. The receptor's source is an adult with an advanced solid tumor such as melanoma, head and neck, liver or kidney cancer. The material sequenced was CD4+ or CD8+ T cells sorted from blood, taken in a trial of the OX40 agonist ivuxolimab. The rearrangement joins TRBV6-5 to TRBJ2-1; D uncertain. In nucleotides, the CDR3 is TGTGCCAGCAGCCTTCGGAACACCTACAATGAGCAGTTCTTC. This gives the protein CASSLRNTYNEQFF.